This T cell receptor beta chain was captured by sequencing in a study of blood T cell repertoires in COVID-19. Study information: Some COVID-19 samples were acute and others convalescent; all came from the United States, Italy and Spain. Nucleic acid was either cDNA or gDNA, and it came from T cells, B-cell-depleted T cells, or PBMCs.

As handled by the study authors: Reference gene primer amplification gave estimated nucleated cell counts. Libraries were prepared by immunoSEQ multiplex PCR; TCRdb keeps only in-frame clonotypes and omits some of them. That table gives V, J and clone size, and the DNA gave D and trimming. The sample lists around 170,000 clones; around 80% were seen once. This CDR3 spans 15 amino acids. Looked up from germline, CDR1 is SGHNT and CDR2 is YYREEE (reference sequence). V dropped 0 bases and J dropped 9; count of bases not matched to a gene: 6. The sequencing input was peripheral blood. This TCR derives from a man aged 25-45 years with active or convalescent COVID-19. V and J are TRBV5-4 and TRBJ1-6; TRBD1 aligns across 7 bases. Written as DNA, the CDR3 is TGTGCCAGCAGCTTGGGACAGGGCTTACCTTCACCCCTCCACTTT. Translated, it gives CASSLGQGLPSPLHF.